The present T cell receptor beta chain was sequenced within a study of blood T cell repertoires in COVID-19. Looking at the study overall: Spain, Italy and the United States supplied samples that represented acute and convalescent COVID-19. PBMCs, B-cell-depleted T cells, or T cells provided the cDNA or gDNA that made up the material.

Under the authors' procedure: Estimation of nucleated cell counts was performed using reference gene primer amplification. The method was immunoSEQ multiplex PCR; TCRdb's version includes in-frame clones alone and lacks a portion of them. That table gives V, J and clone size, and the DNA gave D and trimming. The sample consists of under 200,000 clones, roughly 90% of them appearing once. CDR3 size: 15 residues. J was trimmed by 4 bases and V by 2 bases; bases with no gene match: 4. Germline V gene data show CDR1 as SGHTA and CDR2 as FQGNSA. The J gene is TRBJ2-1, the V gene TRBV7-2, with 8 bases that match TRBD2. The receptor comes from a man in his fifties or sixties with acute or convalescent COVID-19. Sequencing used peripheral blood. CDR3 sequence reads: CASSLWASGYNEQFF. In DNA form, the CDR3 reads TGTGCCAGCAGCTTATGGGCTAGCGGGTACAATGAGCAGTTCTTC.